Described below is a single T cell receptor beta chain sequence and its context. The data are from a study of shared clonotypes between healthy human individuals. With 3 bases removed from V and 6 bases from J, the gap between germline ends came to 12 bases. CDR3 length equals 14 residues. CDR1 is LNHNV, CDR2 YYDKDF, per germline (reference sequence). Sequencing used immunoSEQ multiplex PCR; TCRdb keeps in-frame clones, though not all of them. The profile shows around 1.1 million clones, roughly 77% of them singletons. The material sequenced was memory CD4+ T cells from PBMCs. Subset specified: CD45RA-negative fraction. The chain recombines TRBV15 with TRBJ2-1; D is perhaps TRBD2 (6 bases). The TCR was taken from a young man in good health. Some clones in this sample may be carry-over from other donors' samples. The CDR3 sequence is CATSSREFGNEQFF. The CDR3 DNA reads TGTGCCACCAGCAGCCGGGAGTTTGGCAATGAGCAGTTCTTC.